The T cell receptor beta chain described here comes from a study of molecular identifiers for immune sequencing clone quantification. Turning to the study itself: For replicates, RNA isolated from roughly 20,000 or 100,000 naive CD8 cells was divided into five portions, of which four were sequenced. The study's findings and limits: Even with some 990,000 naive cells present, spiked Jurkat TCR RNA from one cell was reportedly detectable. Among effectors, clones above 20 RNA copies held over 99% of molecules; among naive cells, under 1%.

Trimming cost V 3 bases and J 6 bases; bases outside gene matches: 8. Germline CDR1 is MNHNS and CDR2 is SASEGT. The CDR3 is 16 residues long. Worth noting for this clonotype: Its antigen remains unknown.

Isolation of naive CD8 T cells was achieved by sorting on a CD8+CD4-CCR7+CD45RA+ phenotype. Each CDR3 protein gets one entry after TCRdb re-called the PCR reads with MiXCR. This sample has about half a million distinct CDR3 sequences; over 20% occur once, and the top ten carry 0.7% to 0.95%. Sequencing was carried out using naive CD8+ T cells from blood, with Jurkat cell RNA spiked in. As to subset: FACS-sorted CD8+CD4-CCR7+CD45RA+ naive T cells. The J gene is TRBJ2-1, the V gene TRBV6-1; 10 nucleotides match TRBD2. This sequence originates from a human donor in good health. Some libraries in this study had Jurkat cell RNA spiked in. CDR3 sequence: CASSDFRLAGVNEQFF. The CDR3 DNA sequence: TGTGCCAGCAGTGATTTTCGGCTAGCGGGAGTCAATGAGCAGTTCTTC.